This T cell receptor (beta chain) originates from a study of naive and memory T cell subsets. Specified treatment: skin biopsy from PPD injection site in Mantoux-positive individual. Unsorted total RNA, about 1 to 1000 ng, was DNase treated before reverse transcription. An oligonucleotide containing a UMI was ligated to the 3' end of TCR cDNA. Overall study results and limits: Both skin biopsy types reportedly yielded TCRs, tuberculin sites far more.

Blood and skin TCR RNA was reverse transcribed with alpha and beta constant primers. Amplification of ligated cDNA took four PCR rounds with SP2 and nested alpha and beta constant primers. TCRdb analysed the UMI-ligation and nested PCR reads with MiXCR anew, one entry per CDR3 protein. The sample carries fewer than 20,000 distinct CDR3 sequences, roughly 9% recorded once. By share of the sample, this clonotype is medium-sized (0.01 to 0.1%). Its antigen remains unknown. CDR1 is SGHNT, CDR2 YYREEE, per germline (reference sequence). The CDR3 contains 15 residues. V lost 2 bases and J lost 2, with 11 bases in between.

The sample consisted of skin, taken from a tuberculin skin test site. The origin of this receptor is an adult in good health. The chain employs TRBV5-4 and TRBJ2-1, with D maybe TRBD2 (6 bases). CDR3 coding DNA: TGTGCCAGCAGCTTTGTCGGAGGGCCCTACAATGAGCAGTTCTTC. Its protein product is CASSFVGGPYNEQFF.